One T cell receptor (beta chain) is described in this entry. The record originates from a study of T cell changes during pregnancy in multiple sclerosis. The assay was immunoSEQ multiplex PCR, and TCRdb's table has in-frame clones only and misses some. Among approximately 80,000 clones listed, 85% to 95% were seen once. The clonotype comes from a female donor with multiple sclerosis, enrolled in a pregnancy study. The starting material was peripheral blood, obtained in the third trimester of pregnancy.

CDR3 region: CAISGAGTEYGYTF. The CDR3 DNA is TGTGCCATCAGTGGGGCCGGGACAGAGTATGGCTACACCTTC. V gene TRBV10-3 combines with J gene TRBJ1-2, with 7 bases matching TRBD1. The CDR3 runs to 14 residues. Germline V CDR1 and CDR2: ENHRY, SYGVKD. Germline trimming cut 4 bases from V and 5 bases from J; bases unmatched to any gene: 7.